Sequencing of this T cell receptor (beta chain) was carried out in a study of human T cells and chemical hapten exposure. Time point reported: patch test 2, 6 weeks after DPC sensitization. Regarding treatment: therapeutic diphenylcyclopropenone sensitization with weekly scalp DPC. Phlebotomy was performed prior to application of every patch test. From germline, CDR1 is SEHNR and CDR2 FQNEAQ (reference sequence). The trim removed 3 bases at V and 0 bases at J, leaving 4 bases unmatched. The length of the CDR3 is 15 residues. This clonotype was seen at least ten times. Its specificity is unknown. Via MiXCR, TCRdb re-called the RACE reads, giving one row per CDR3 protein. This sample has around 50,000 distinct CDR3 sequences; around 10% occur once, and the top ten carry 1.7%. Study-level points and caveats: Patch test score tracked positively with PT1 expanded TCR counts.

This receptor was taken from a woman between 50 and 59 years old with alopecia areata. Some clones in this sample may be carry-over from other donors' samples. The V gene is TRBV7-9, the J gene TRBJ1-1, with 7 bases that match TRBD1. The material sequenced was whole blood, taken in connection with sensitization to the hapten diphenylcyclopropenone (DPC). CDR3 protein: CASSLRTGLNTEAFF. CDR3 DNA: TGTGCCAGCAGCTTGCGGACAGGCCTGAACACTGAAGCTTTCTTT.